The 25 T cell receptor beta chains presented below share a single source sample, sequenced in a study of CD8+ T cells in alopecia areata. The sequencing template was cDNA reverse transcribed from extracted RNA. TCRdb keeps only in-frame clones here, not all; method: immunoSEQ multiplex PCR. The table records about 120,000 clones, 60% to 65% of them present only once. Treatment specified: oral pan-JAK inhibitor, 5-10 mg twice daily. The material was CD4+ T cells sorted from blood, obtained at week 4, from a patient treated with tofacitinib. These receptors were taken from a human donor with alopecia areata.

Only one count was recorded for this clone. This CDR3 is CASSLAGGDYGYTF. For the CDR3, the DNA is TGTGCCAGCAGCCTCGCAGGGGGTGACTATGGCTACACCTTC. V gene TRBV7-2 combines with J gene TRBJ1-2; 7 nucleotides line up with TRBD1. This CDR3 has 14 residues. The V gene's germline CDR1 is SGHTA and CDR2 FQGNSA. V gave up 5 bases and J gave up 3 bases; unmatched junction bases: 6.

In this sample, this clone turned up a few times. This sequence joins TRBV15 and TRBJ2-5; no clear D gene. CDR3 size: 14 residues. The ends were cut back, 0 bases at V and 5 bases at J, with 10 bases in the middle. Per germline, CDR1 LNHNV and CDR2 YYDKDF (reference sequence). The CDR3 nucleotides are TGTGCCACCAGCAGAGACACTCCCCAGGAGACCCAGTACTTC. Translation gives CATSRDTPQETQYF.

The chain joins TRBV4-1 to TRBJ2-4, with D tentatively TRBD2 (7 bases). The germline V and J ends were trimmed by 0 bases and 16 bases, with 25 bases remaining between them. This CDR3 region has 16 residues. Germline CDR1 reads MGHRA; CDR2 reads YSYEKL. In nucleotides, the CDR3 is TGCGCCAGCAGCCAAGAAGTTTGGCAGTCCGGGGGGCTGTCATACTTC. It is translated as CASSQEVWQSGGLSYF.

The chain combines TRBV30 with TRBJ2-7; 16 bases are shared with TRBD2. Germline V gene sequence: CDR1 GTSNPN, CDR2 SVGIG (reference sequence). The junction had 4 bases not matched to a gene; V was cut back by 5 bases and J by 6 bases. This CDR3 has 14 amino acids. In DNA form, the CDR3 reads TGTGCCTGGGGGACTAGCGGGAGGGGTATCGAGCAGTACTTC. Translated, it gives CAWGTSGRGIEQYF.

The CDR3 sequence is CAWSVFTGAETQYF. The CDR3 bases are TGTGCCTGGAGTGTATTTACGGGAGCAGAGACCCAGTACTTC. V and J are TRBV30 and TRBJ2-5, with D tentatively TRBD2 (6 bases). V was pared by 0 bases and J by 4 bases, with 12 bases between. This CDR3 region has 14 residues. Looked up from germline, CDR1 is GTSNPN and CDR2 is SVGIG (reference sequence).

The genes are TRBV7-9 and TRBJ2-1; TRBD1 or TRBD2 may be the D gene (5 bases each). With 5 bases removed from V and 0 bases from J, the gap between germline ends came to 11 bases. The CDR3 has 15 residues. Germline assignment: CDR1 SEHNR and CDR2 FQNEAQ (reference sequence). CDR3 in amino acids: CASSRGTFSYNEQFF. CDR3 DNA: TGTGCCAGCAGCCGGGGCACCTTCTCCTACAATGAGCAGTTCTTC.

This clone was picked up a small number of times. The chain uses TRBV14 and TRBJ2-2; D remains ambiguous. Germline V CDR1 and CDR2: SGHDN, FVKESK. This CDR3 contains 14 residues. V lost 4 bases and J lost 3, with 9 bases in between. The CDR3 DNA sequence: TGTGCCAGCAGCCCCCTGGTCGACACCGGGGAGCTGTTTTTT. It translates to CASSPLVDTGELFF. The full variable domain, completed using reference TRBV14 and TRBJ2-2, is EAGVTQFPSHSVIEKGQTVTLRCDPISGHDNLYWYRRVMGKEIKFLLHFVKESKQDESGMPNNRFLAERTGGTYSTLKVQPAELEDSGVYFCASSPLVDTGELFFGEGSRLTVL.

This clone has only a few counts. The gene calls are TRBV10-3 and TRBJ1-4; possibly TRBD1 for D (5 bases). The CDR3 runs 16 residues. Between the trimmed V and J ends, which lost 10 bases and 10 bases, there was a span of 28 bases. Germline CDR1 is ENHRY and CDR2 is SYGVKD. CDR3 sequence reads: CATREIETTGMGKLFF. The CDR3 DNA is TGTGCCACCCGAGAGATCGAAACAACAGGAATGGGAAAACTGTTTTTT.

This clone was picked up a small number of times. This chain links TRBV19 with TRBJ1-5; D not resolved. The length of the CDR3 is 12 residues. Trimming shortened V by 4 bases and J by 13 bases, and 14 bases separated the two germline ends. Germline V lookup: CDR1 LNHDA, CDR2 SQIVND (reference sequence). CDR3 sequence: CASSTEPGSQHF. In DNA form, the CDR3 reads TGTGCCAGTAGTACTGAACCGGGGTCGCAGCATTTT.

This clone was recorded only once. The CDR3 sequence: CAWSRQSTDTQYF. In nucleotides, the CDR3 is TGTGCCTGGAGTAGACAGAGCACAGATACGCAGTATTTT. V and J are TRBV30 and TRBJ2-3; tentatively, D is TRBD1 (5 bases). The V and J ends lost 2 bases and 0 bases respectively, with 6 bases between them. CDR1 GTSNPN and CDR2 SVGIG come from the germline V gene (reference sequence). The CDR3 has 13 residues.

This clone was seen a handful of times. The J gene is TRBJ1-2, the V gene TRBV5-1, with D perhaps matching TRBD1 (6 bases). The CDR3 runs to 15 residues. Germline assignment: CDR1 SGHRS and CDR2 YFSETQ. V lost 1 base, J lost 6 bases, and 16 bases lay in between. CDR3 residues: CASSLPSGTTNGYTF. In DNA, the CDR3 is TGCGCCAGCAGCTTGCCCTCCGGGACAACGAATGGCTACACCTTC.

This clone was recorded once. The chain is built from TRBV6-6 and TRBJ1-1, with 8 bases fitting TRBD1. With V trimmed by 6 bases and J by 5 bases, 5 bases remained unmatched. The CDR3 covers 13 residues. Germline-derived CDR1 and CDR2 are MNHNY and SVGAGI (reference sequence). As DNA, the CDR3 is TGTGCCAGCAGAGACAGGGGTTCGACTGAAGCTTTCTTT. Encoded protein: CASRDRGSTEAFF.

There are a few counts of this clone. V and J are TRBV30 and TRBJ2-7; D is possibly TRBD2 (5 bases). With 2 bases removed from V and 0 bases from J, the gap between germline ends came to 11 bases. Germline CDR1 and CDR2: GTSNPN and SVGIG (reference sequence). CDR3 length equals 14 residues. The CDR3 sequence: CAWSRLAVSYEQYF. The CDR3, as DNA: TGTGCCTGGAGTCGGCTAGCTGTCTCCTACGAGCAGTACTTC.

The rearrangement joins TRBV10-3 to TRBJ2-7; 7 nucleotides agree with TRBD2. The V gene end was trimmed by 10 bases and the J gene end by 1 base; junction bases not matched to a gene: 7. The CDR3 is 13 amino acids. Germline values: CDR1 ENHRY, CDR2 SYGVKD. CDR3 loop: CATSPAGSYEQYF. CDR3 in DNA: TGTGCCACCAGCCCAGCGGGATCCTACGAGCAGTACTTC.

The CDR3 region has the DNA TGCGCCAGCAGACTTAGCGACGAGCAGTACTTC. Amino acids: CASRLSDEQYF. This chain links TRBV5-1 with TRBJ2-7; a weak D match, TRBD2 (5 bases). The germline V and J ends were trimmed by 5 bases and 5 bases, with 8 bases remaining between them. The CDR3 spans 11 residues. CDR1 is SGHRS, CDR2 YFSETQ, per germline.

The chain carries TRBV6-5 and TRBJ1-2, with TRBD1 identical over 7 bases. In germline, CDR1 is MNHEY, CDR2 SVGAGI. The CDR3 is made up of 13 amino acids. V gave up 6 bases and J gave up 8 bases; unmatched junction bases: 9. As DNA, the CDR3 is TGTGCCAGCAGGTCGACAGGGCAGGGAGGCTACACCTTC. This codes for CASRSTGQGGYTF.

The genes are TRBV5-1 and TRBJ2-2; D is uncertain. V lost 5 bases to trimming and J lost 1 base, with 3 bases between them. This CDR3 contains 12 residues. The V gene's germline CDR1 is SGHRS and CDR2 YFSETQ. CDR3 residues: CASRLNTGELFF. CDR3 coding DNA: TGCGCCAGCAGGTTGAACACCGGGGAGCTGTTTTTT.

The gene calls are TRBV27 and TRBJ2-1; 16 positions match TRBD2. Germline trimming cut 7 bases from V and 10 bases from J; bases unmatched to any gene: 10. This CDR3 has 16 residues. Germline V gene data show CDR1 as MNHEY and CDR2 as SMNVEV (reference sequence). CDR3 region: CASTPGTSGGGPEQFF. In nucleotides, the CDR3 is TGTGCCAGCACCCCCGGGACTAGCGGGGGGGGGCCCGAGCAGTTCTTC.

This clone has more than one count but fewer than ten. This chain uses TRBV7-2 with TRBJ2-1; D may be TRBD2 (6 bases). From germline, CDR1 is SGHTA and CDR2 FQGNSA. Trimming took 3 bases from V and 8 from J, leaving 14 bases between them. There are 14 residues in the CDR3. This CDR3 is CASSFTGDSDEQFF. The CDR3 DNA reads as TGTGCCAGCAGCTTCACGGGAGATTCAGATGAGCAGTTCTTC.

The CDR3 loop reads CAWSVQGDQPQHF. The CDR3 DNA is TGTGCCTGGAGTGTACAGGGGGACCAGCCCCAGCATTTT. The V call is TRBV30, the J call TRBJ1-5; 8 nucleotides agree with TRBD1. Germline V gene lookup returns CDR1 GTSNPN and CDR2 SVGIG (reference sequence). This CDR3 spans 13 amino acids. V shed 0 bases and J 7 bases; nucleotides not matched to a gene: 2. The complete variable domain, with remaining parts taken from reference TRBV30 and TRBJ1-5, reads SQTIHQWPATLVQPVGSPLSLECTVEGTSNPNLYWYRQAAGRGLQLLFYSVGIGQISSEVPQNLSASRPQDRQFILSSKKLLLSDSGFYLCAWSVQGDQPQHFGDGTRLSIL.

This rearrangement joins TRBV7-2 to TRBJ1-5; a weak D match, TRBD1 (6 bases). Germline V gene data show CDR1 as SGHTA and CDR2 as FQGNSA. The CDR3 covers 14 residues. Between the trimmed V and J ends, which lost 2 bases and 7 bases, there was a span of 12 bases. Here the CDR3 reads CASSLPGAGQPQHF. DNA for the CDR3: TGTGCCAGCAGCTTACCAGGGGCGGGCCAGCCCCAGCATTTT. The full variable domain, rest sourced from reference TRBV7-2 and TRBJ1-5, is GAGVSQSPSNKVTEKGKDVELRCDPISGHTALYWYRQSLGQGLEFLIYFQGNSAPDKSGLPSDRFSAERTGGSVSTLTIQRTQQEDSAVYLCASSLPGAGQPQHFGDGTRLSIL.

J is TRBJ2-7 and V is TRBV25-1; the D is unclear. This CDR3 comprises 13 residues. V gave up 4 bases and J gave up 6 bases, with 13 bases separating them. CDR1 MGHDK and CDR2 SYGVNS come from the germline V gene. In DNA form, the CDR3 reads TGTGCCAGCAGTGGGCTCCCAGGCGGCGAGCAGTACTTC. Translating gives CASSGLPGGEQYF.

This chain uses TRBV5-6 with TRBJ1-2; D call uncertain. From germline, CDR1 is SGHDT and CDR2 YYEEEE. Trimming shortened V by 0 bases and J by 8 bases, and 8 bases separated the two germline ends. The CDR3 contains 12 residues. The CDR3 region is CASSLVTEGYTF. The CDR3 DNA reads as TGTGCCAGCAGCTTGGTAACGGAGGGCTACACCTTC.

This clone was observed once. This rearrangement joins TRBV29-1 to TRBJ2-6, with a weak D call TRBD1 (6 bases). Trimming removed 4 bases from V and 4 bases from J, with 17 bases in between. The length of the CDR3 is 16 residues. Germline V gene sequence: CDR1 SQVTM, CDR2 ANQGSEA. This CDR3 is CSVATGLGDGANVLTF. CDR3 DNA sequence: TGCAGCGTTGCGACAGGTCTGGGGGACGGGGCCAACGTCCTGACTTTC.

J is TRBJ2-6 and V is TRBV9; D ambiguous. CDR1 and CDR2 (germline): SGDLS, YYNGEE. The germline V and J ends were trimmed by 3 bases and 4 bases, with 5 bases remaining between them. The CDR3 contains 13 residues. CDR3 DNA sequence: TGTGCCAGCAGCGACGTCGGGGCCAACGTCCTGACTTTC. Translating it yields CASSDVGANVLTF.